This paragraph covers one T cell receptor beta chain sequence. This sample is part of a study of blood T cell repertoires in COVID-19. The V end was cut by 2 bases, the J end by 3 bases, with 14 bases between. This CDR3 comprises 15 residues. CDR1 is ENHRY and CDR2 is SYGVKD in the germline V gene. Method: immunoSEQ multiplex PCR; TCRdb's copy keeps in-frame clones and lacks some. The data contain 360,000 or so clones, roughly 87% of them singletons. The V and J genes are TRBV10-3 and TRBJ2-7; TRBD2 is a possible D gene (6 bases). Sequencing was performed on peripheral blood. The origin of this receptor is an older woman with COVID-19, enrolled during active disease. The CDR3 reads CAISEIQAGYYEQYF. Here the CDR3 DNA reads TGTGCCATCAGTGAGATCCAGGCGGGATACTACGAGCAGTACTTC.